These 30 T cell receptor beta chains share one sample of origin, sequenced in a study of technical replicates of blood from several donors. Assay: immunoSEQ multiplex PCR; the TCRdb copy retains only in-frame clones and omits some. The sample yields 60,000 or so clones, about 87% seen once. Sequenced: PBMCs. The receptors here all came from a human donor in good health. Some clones in this sample may be carry-over from other donors' samples.

V usage is TRBV5-1 and J usage is TRBJ1-2, with D perhaps TRBD1 (5 bases). The CDR3 has 16 residues. Per the germline V gene, CDR1 is SGHRS and CDR2 is YFSETQ. Trimming stripped 4 bases from V and 6 bases from J, with 22 bases between. CDR3 loop: CASSRGEGVGRDGYTF. CDR3 DNA: TGCGCCAGCAGCCGGGGGGAAGGGGTAGGGAGAGATGGCTACACCTTC.

About this clone: The germline gene is not matched at one end of the junction; a read error may be the cause. V is TRBV6-5 and J is TRBJ2-3, with TRBD2 matching over 12 bases. The CDR3 length is 12 residues. The germline CDR1 and CDR2 sequences are MNHEY and SVGAGI. This CDR3 is CASSRTSGVLRF. CDR3 in DNA: TGTGCCAGCAGTCGGACTAGCGGGGTTCTCCGCTTT.

The CDR3 bases are TGTGCCAGCAGCGTAGGTCAGGGACAGGGCAGTTCACCCCTCCACTTT. This sequence encodes CASSVGQGQGSSPLHF. The gene calls are TRBV9 and TRBJ1-6, with 9 nucleotides matching TRBD1. V was pared by 0 bases and J by 9 bases, with 7 bases of the junction left unmatched. Germline CDR1 reads SGDLS; CDR2 reads YYNGEE. The CDR3 is made up of 16 amino acids.

The CDR3 DNA is TGTGCCAGCAGCCCCCTGACCGGGGGGAGAGTGGATACGCAGTATTTT. Its protein product is CASSPLTGGRVDTQYF. The V call is TRBV7-9, the J call TRBJ2-3, with 7 bases aligning to TRBD2. J was trimmed by 6 bases and V by 5 bases; bases with no gene match: 14. The CDR3 is made up of 16 amino acids. Per the germline V gene, CDR1 is SEHNR and CDR2 is FQNEAQ (reference sequence).

This chain joins TRBV19 and TRBJ2-1, with 10 bases that match TRBD2. CDR3 length: 18 residues. V shed 0 bases, J shed 3 bases, and the junction held 8 bases outside the gene matches. Germline-derived CDR1 and CDR2 are LNHDA and SQIVND (reference sequence). The CDR3 loop reads CASSIEDLAGVGYNEQFF. CDR3 in DNA: TGTGCCAGTAGTATAGAAGATCTAGCGGGAGTAGGCTACAATGAGCAGTTCTTC.

The gene calls are TRBV6-1 and TRBJ1-2; TRBD1 agrees at 7 bases. Germline V gene data show CDR1 as MNHNS and CDR2 as SASEGT. Trimming at V came to 3 bases and at J to 3 bases, leaving 7 bases not matched to a gene. This CDR3 contains 15 residues. The CDR3 DNA is TGTGCCAGCAGTGAGATGGCGACAGGGTACTATGGCTACACCTTC. Amino acids: CASSEMATGYYGYTF.

This clone was picked up a small number of times. The chain has TRBV29-1 and TRBJ2-3, with 8 bases fitting TRBD1. The CDR3 totals 13 residues. The germline gives CDR1 SQVTM, CDR2 ANQGSEA. Unmatched junction bases numbered 5, after V lost 7 bases and J lost 2 bases. The CDR3, as DNA: TGCAGCGCACGGACAGGGTTCACAGATACGCAGTATTTT. This translates into CSARTGFTDTQYF.

The chain couples TRBV7-2 to TRBJ2-5; D gene uncertain. Trimming stripped 4 bases from V and 2 bases from J, with 17 bases between. The CDR3 sequence is 16 residues long. The germline V gene has CDR1 SGHTA and CDR2 FQGNSA. CDR3 bases: TGTGCCAGCAGCTCGCACCATGGCTCCAAACAAGAGACCCAGTACTTC. It is translated as CASSSHHGSKQETQYF. Looking up the rest from reference TRBV7-2 and TRBJ2-5 gives the full variable domain: GAGVSQSPSNKVTEKGKDVELRCDPISGHTALYWYRQSLGQGLEFLIYFQGNSAPDKSGLPSDRFSAERTGGSVSTLTIQRTQQEDSAVYLCASSSHHGSKQETQYFGPGTRLLVL.

The gene calls are TRBV11-3 and TRBJ2-7, with D perhaps matching TRBD1 (5 bases). V was clipped by 0 bases and J by 9 bases, with 21 bases between them. The CDR3 totals 16 residues. Germline-derived CDR1 and CDR2 are SGHNT and YENEEA. The CDR3 region has the DNA TGTGCCAGCAGCTTAGATTCTCAGGGCCGACTCGTCGTGCAGTACTTC. This encodes CASSLDSQGRLVVQYF.

The J gene is TRBJ2-5, the V gene TRBV7-3; TRBD2 might be the D (6 bases). This CDR3 has 14 amino acids. Germline V gene lookup returns CDR1 SGHTA and CDR2 FQGTGA. V shed 0 bases and J shed 1 base, with 6 bases lying between them. CDR3 nucleotide sequence: TGTGCCAGCAGCTTAACGGGACTCCAAGAGACCCAGTACTTC. It yields the protein CASSLTGLQETQYF.

The chain is built from TRBV5-1 and TRBJ1-2, with D maybe TRBD1 (5 bases). Germline values: CDR1 SGHRS, CDR2 YFSETQ. V was pared by 1 base and J by 8 bases, with 21 bases between. The CDR3 extends over 16 amino acids. CDR3 coding DNA: TGCGCCAGCAGCTTGAAAGGGGCGAGTCCCTCCCGGGGCTACACCTTC. Translating gives CASSLKGASPSRGYTF.

CDR3 nucleotide sequence: TGTGCCAGCAGCTCCCGACTAGCGGGGATGACAGATACGCAGTATTTT. Amino acids: CASSSRLAGMTDTQYF. This sequence joins TRBV9 and TRBJ2-3, with TRBD2 matching 11 bases. The CDR3 sequence is 16 residues long. Losses at the gene ends were 4 bases for V and 3 bases for J; bases not matched to a gene: 7. Germline CDR1 and CDR2: SGDLS and YYNGEE.

This clone is large. The chain links TRBV4-1 to TRBJ2-7; D uncertain. With 4 bases removed from V and 3 bases from J, the gap between germline ends came to 13 bases. The CDR3 length is 14 residues. Germline CDR1 and CDR2: MGHRA and YSYEKL. Written as DNA, the CDR3 is TGCGCCAGCAGCCCGAGCACCGGGTTCTACGAGCAGTACTTC. It encodes CASSPSTGFYEQYF.

The rearrangement uses TRBV7-2 and TRBJ2-7; D is undetermined. The CDR3 loop spans 13 amino acids. Germline V gives CDR1 SGHTA, CDR2 FQGNSA. V was shortened by 8 bases and J by 0 bases, with 11 bases between the two germline ends. Here the CDR3 reads CASGLPSSYEQYF. DNA of the CDR3: TGTGCCAGCGGTCTTCCCAGCTCCTACGAGCAGTACTTC.

The sample holds one count of this clone. CDR3 amino acids: CASSRDGTSGTNEQFF. CDR3 coding DNA: TGTGCCAGCAGCCGAGACGGGACTAGCGGGACCAATGAGCAGTTCTTC. V gene TRBV14 combines with J gene TRBJ2-1; 13 bases align to TRBD2. The V gene's germline CDR1 is SGHDN and CDR2 FVKESK. V dropped 4 bases and J dropped 6; count of bases not matched to a gene: 6. The length of the CDR3 is 16 residues.

The chain recombines TRBV30 with TRBJ1-4; D is unclear. The CDR3 length is 10 residues. Trimming took off 5 bases at V and 11 bases at J, with 9 bases between the two ends. The germline V gene encodes CDR1 GTSNPN and CDR2 SVGIG (reference sequence). CDR3 loop: CAWETTKLFF. Written as DNA, the CDR3 is TGTGCCTGGGAAACTACTAAACTGTTTTTT.

The chain employs TRBV18 and TRBJ2-5; D gene unclear. Trimming took off 2 bases at V and 5 bases at J, with 15 bases between the two ends. The CDR3 is made up of 15 amino acids. Germline V gene sequence: CDR1 KGHSH, CDR2 LQKENI. The CDR3: CASSPSAPLGETQYF. For the CDR3, the DNA is TGTGCCAGCTCACCAAGTGCCCCCCTCGGGGAGACCCAGTACTTC.

This chain joins TRBV7-8 and TRBJ2-5; the match to TRBD1 covers 7 bases. The V gene's germline CDR1 is SGHVS and CDR2 FQNEAQ. J lost 2 bases, V lost 2 bases, and 8 bases had no gene match. The CDR3 covers 16 residues. The CDR3 spells CASSLLIEGQQETQYF. The DNA of the CDR3 is TGTGCCAGCAGCTTATTAATAGAGGGACAGCAAGAGACCCAGTACTTC.

This clone was recorded only once. The chain links TRBV19 to TRBJ1-5; possibly TRBD1 for D (5 bases). This CDR3 is built from 14 residues. Trimming removed 10 bases at V and 4 bases at J, with 17 bases between. Germline V gene sequence: CDR1 LNHDA, CDR2 SQIVND (reference sequence). The CDR3 protein is CATEYGGGNQPQHF. The CDR3 nucleotides are TGTGCCACCGAGTACGGGGGAGGGAATCAGCCCCAGCATTTT. Combining the CDR3 with reference TRBV19 and TRBJ1-5 gives the whole variable domain DGGITQSPKYLFRKEGQNVTLSCEQNLNHDAMYWYRQDPGQGLRLIYYSQIVNDFQKGDIAEGYSVSREKKESFPLTVTSAQKNPTAFYLCATEYGGGNQPQHFGDGTRLSIL.

The chain carries TRBV5-1 and TRBJ1-2, with D perhaps TRBD1 (6 bases). The CDR3 sequence is 13 residues long. Germline CDR1 and CDR2: SGHRS and YFSETQ. The V end was cut by 5 bases, the J end by 2 bases, with 10 bases between. CDR3 loop: CASRLDRNYGYTF. CDR3 DNA: TGCGCCAGCAGACTCGACAGGAACTATGGCTACACCTTC.

The V call is TRBV9, the J call TRBJ2-3, with 11 bases that match TRBD2. V dropped 0 bases and J dropped 0; count of bases not matched to a gene: 18. Per the germline V gene, CDR1 is SGDLS and CDR2 is YYNGEE. This CDR3 spans 22 amino acids. CDR3 region: CASSVGFILGLAGGLSTDTQYF. CDR3 nucleotides: TGTGCCAGCAGCGTAGGATTTATACTGGGGCTAGCGGGAGGCCTTAGCACAGATACGCAGTATTTT.

The CDR3 nucleotides are TGTGCCAGCAGCACGCCACTATCGGTGGAGACCCAGTACTTC. This encodes CASSTPLSVETQYF. V usage is TRBV6-5 and J usage is TRBJ2-5; D unresolved. The V gene's germline CDR1 is MNHEY and CDR2 SVGAGI. Between the trimmed V and J ends, which lost 6 bases and 5 bases, there was a span of 16 bases. The CDR3 consists of 14 residues.

The rearrangement uses TRBV19 and TRBJ2-7; possible D gene TRBD2, 6 bases. Between the trimmed V and J ends, which lost 4 bases and 2 bases, there was a span of 15 bases. CDR1 and CDR2 from the germline V gene are LNHDA and SQIVND (reference sequence). CDR3 length equals 15 residues. The CDR3 sequence is CASSKPLAKTYEQYF. Written as DNA, the CDR3 is TGTGCCAGTAGTAAACCGCTAGCGAAGACCTACGAGCAGTACTTC.

This clone was counted a few times. The V call is TRBV13, the J call TRBJ2-5; TRBD2 is a possible D gene (6 bases). V dropped 1 base and J dropped 11 bases, with 23 bases sitting between them. CDR3 length: 16 amino acids. The germline gives CDR1 PRHDT, CDR2 FYEKMQ (reference sequence). CDR3 in amino acids: CASSLEGSAAGAGQYF. The CDR3 DNA reads TGTGCCAGCAGCTTAGAGGGGTCGGCAGCCGGGGCGGGGCAGTACTTC.

The chain combines TRBV10-3 with TRBJ2-5; 9 bases map to TRBD2. The CDR3 runs 15 residues. V was clipped by 6 bases and J by 2 bases; unmatched bases: 7. CDR1 and CDR2 from the germline V gene are ENHRY and SYGVKD. The CDR3 DNA follows: TGTGCCATCAGCCGAGCGGGGGGTCAGCAAGAGACCCAGTACTTC. Protein product: CAISRAGGQQETQYF.

This sequence joins TRBV18 and TRBJ1-6, with 7 nucleotides matching TRBD1. Germline CDR1 and CDR2: KGHSH and LQKENI. The CDR3 extends over 14 amino acids. The V and J ends lost 4 bases and 7 bases, in that order; junction bases with no gene match: 4. Here the CDR3 reads CASSLGGWNSPLHF. CDR3 nucleotide sequence: TGTGCCAGCTCACTAGGGGGCTGGAATTCACCCCTCCACTTT.

This clone has a single count. The chain links TRBV4-1 to TRBJ2-2, with TRBD2 identical over 8 bases. CDR1 is MGHRA and CDR2 is YSYEKL in the germline V gene. This CDR3 has 18 amino acids. V lost 6 bases, J lost 3 bases, and 15 bases stayed unmatched. The CDR3 reads CASRTGGQLFSHTGELFF. The CDR3 bases are TGCGCCAGCAGGACGGGAGGGCAACTCTTCTCGCACACCGGGGAGCTGTTTTTT.

This chain uses TRBV2 with TRBJ2-2; D might be TRBD2 (6 bases). Deletions cut 7 bases from V and 4 bases from J, with 16 bases between. CDR3 length: 15 amino acids. Germline CDR1 reads SNHLY; CDR2 reads FYNNEI. The CDR3 sequence is CASTVGGDFTGELFF. As DNA, the CDR3 is TGTGCCAGCACTGTGGGCGGGGACTTCACCGGGGAGCTGTTTTTT.

This clone appeared a single time. CDR3 DNA: TGTGCCTGGAGCGAGCGGGATGGCTACACCTTC. Translation gives CAWSERDGYTF. This chain joins TRBV30 and TRBJ1-2; D gene ambiguous. This CDR3 has 11 residues. V was cut by 3 bases and J by 6 bases, with 8 bases left in between. Germline V lookup: CDR1 GTSNPN, CDR2 SVGIG (reference sequence).

The chain combines TRBV16 with TRBJ2-1; the D gene is possibly TRBD1 (5 bases). Germline-derived CDR1 and CDR2 are KGHSY and FQNENV. There are 15 residues in the CDR3. The ends were cut back, 2 bases at V and 0 bases at J, with 8 bases in the middle. CDR3 residues: CASSQRQSSYNEQFF. In DNA form, the CDR3 reads TGTGCCAGCAGCCAAAGACAGAGCTCCTACAATGAGCAGTTCTTC.